This TCR beta chain was captured by sequencing in a study of blood T cell repertoires in COVID-19 (dated by TCRdb to about 2020). With regard to the full study: Samples from collaborators originated in the United States, Italy and Spain and spanned both the acute and convalescent phases of COVID-19. The material from the prospective study consisted of cDNA or gDNA derived from T cells, B-cell-depleted T cells, or PBMCs. The dataset comprised deeply sampled blood TCRbeta repertoires from subjects exposed to, actively infected with, or recovered from COVID-19. The repertoires were released in a freely available public database meant as a resource for research on the immune response to SARS-CoV-2. Samples came from the ongoing ImmuneRACE study (first 160 participants) plus 1,254 subjects from 6 global collaborators. The sample metadata nearly always contained a de-identified subject ID, COVID-19 status, age in years and sex. HLA class I and class II types, where available, came from metadata supplied by the sample provider rather than from assay-based typing.

Details on this clone: Its binding antigen is unknown. No base qualities exist here, and no much larger clone lies one base off it.

TCRbeta CDR3 regions were amplified from genomic DNA by means of the immunoSEQ Assay, a bias-controlled multiplex PCR. The authors' pipeline ran thus. The number of nucleated cells in each sample was estimated from the amplification of reference gene primers within the assay. To quantify the absolute abundance of each unique TCRbeta CDR3 rearrangement, sequence reads were collapsed and filtered. Productive Simpson clonality was computed per sample as the square root of Simpson's diversity index over productive rearrangements. TCRdb carries this immuneACCESS record with in-frame sequences only. Its versions omit some clonotypes, under half of them owing to an unresolved V gene in the studies checked, with the rest unexplained. The V and J calls and clone size were taken over from that table, and D and trimming were inferred from the DNA. The table for this sample lists approximately 100,000 clones; more than 80% of them were counted only once. Around a quarter of the sample is held by the ten biggest clonotypes.

Whole blood was collected in K2EDTA tubes by collaborating institutions according to the institutions' own protocols. For TCRbeta analysis, collaborators shipped samples as frozen whole blood, isolated PBMCs, or DNA extracted from either of those sample types. What the research found in general, with its limitations: How much clinical and demographic metadata was included differed by source and by participant, and the metadata was provided uncurated.

CDR1 and CDR2, looked up from the germline V gene, are SGDLS and YYNGEE. Trimmed from V: 7 bases; trimmed from J: 6 bases; junction bases lacking a gene match: 13. The CDR3 runs 16 residues from the cysteine to the phenylalanine. Only the CDR3 region is kept as DNA, spanning 48 bases read in frame from base 1. The material sequenced was peripheral blood. The receptor was derived from a man aged 55 to 70 with acute or convalescent COVID-19. The chain is encoded by TRBV9 joined to TRBJ1-4, with TRBD1 identical over 9 junction bases. The CDR3 protein is CASSRAEGQGDEKLFF. Here is the DNA: TGTGCCAGCTCACGAGCTGAGGGACAGGGAGATGAAAAACTGTTTTTT.